The clone carrying this T cell receptor (beta chain) was counted between two and nine times. Its target is not known. Other DNA sequences in the sample encode the same CDR3. The data derive from a study of T cell responses to AZD1222 COVID-19 vaccine. General study points: Clonal diversity was possibly underestimated, and the donors were mostly white British, with more females. Only a handful of AZD1222 recipients, more than 5 in all, had baseline seropositivity.

CDR3 length: 15 residues. Germline V gives CDR1 SGHRS, CDR2 YFSETQ. V lost 4 bases to trimming and J lost 0 bases; unmatched junction nucleotides: 6. The method was immunoSEQ multiplex PCR; TCRdb's version includes in-frame clones alone and lacks a portion of them. This sample has around 78,000 clones; under 95% occur once, and the top ten carry 4.5%. This TCR was recovered from an adult in good health. The sequencing used peripheral blood, collected on day 0 of MenACWY control vaccination. The genes are TRBV5-1 and TRBJ1-1, with 7 bases aligning to TRBD1. CDR3 sequence (DNA): TGCGCCAGCAGCCTGACAGGGACTGTGAACACTGAAGCTTTCTTT. Translating it yields CASSLTGTVNTEAFF. Full variable domain (remainder filled in from reference TRBV5-1 and TRBJ1-1): KAGVTQTPRYLIKTRGQQVTLSCSPISGHRSVSWYQQTPGQGLQFLFEYFSETQRNKGNFPGRFSGRQFSNSRSEMNVSTLELGDSALYLCASSLTGTVNTEAFFGQGTRLTVV.